The sequence of this TCR beta chain was determined in a study of T cell changes during pregnancy in multiple sclerosis. Trimming took 0 bases from V and 5 from J, leaving 5 bases between them. Looked up from germline, CDR1 is SGHKS and CDR2 is YYEKEE (reference sequence). CDR3 length: 13 residues. Only in-frame clones appear in the TCRdb table, and some are missing; sequencing was by immunoSEQ multiplex PCR. The sample carries tens of thousands of clones, nearly 90% recorded once. The source of this sequence is a female donor with multiple sclerosis, enrolled in a pregnancy study. V and J are TRBV5-5 and TRBJ2-2; the D gene is possibly TRBD2 (5 bases). The sequenced sample was CD4+ T cells from peripheral blood mononuclear cells, obtained after pregnancy. The CDR3 region is CASSLGETGELFF. In DNA form, the CDR3 reads TGTGCCAGCAGCTTGGGGGAGACCGGGGAGCTGTTTTTT. The complete variable domain, with remaining parts taken from reference TRBV5-5 and TRBJ2-2, reads DAGVTQSPTHLIKTRGQQVTLRCSPISGHKSVSWYQQVLGQGPQFIFQYYEKEERGRGNFPDRFSARQFPNYSSELNVNALLLGDSALYLCASSLGETGELFFGEGSRLTVL.